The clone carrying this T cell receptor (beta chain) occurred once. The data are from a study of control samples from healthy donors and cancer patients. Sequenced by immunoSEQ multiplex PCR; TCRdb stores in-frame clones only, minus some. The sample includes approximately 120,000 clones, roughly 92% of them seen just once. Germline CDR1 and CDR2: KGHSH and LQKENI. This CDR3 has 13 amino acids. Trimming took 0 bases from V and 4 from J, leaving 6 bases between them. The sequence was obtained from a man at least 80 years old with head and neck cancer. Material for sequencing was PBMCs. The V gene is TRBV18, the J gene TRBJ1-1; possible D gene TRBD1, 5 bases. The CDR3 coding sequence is TGTGCCAGCTCACCACCGGGGGGCACTGAAGCTTTCTTT. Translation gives CASSPPGGTEAFF.